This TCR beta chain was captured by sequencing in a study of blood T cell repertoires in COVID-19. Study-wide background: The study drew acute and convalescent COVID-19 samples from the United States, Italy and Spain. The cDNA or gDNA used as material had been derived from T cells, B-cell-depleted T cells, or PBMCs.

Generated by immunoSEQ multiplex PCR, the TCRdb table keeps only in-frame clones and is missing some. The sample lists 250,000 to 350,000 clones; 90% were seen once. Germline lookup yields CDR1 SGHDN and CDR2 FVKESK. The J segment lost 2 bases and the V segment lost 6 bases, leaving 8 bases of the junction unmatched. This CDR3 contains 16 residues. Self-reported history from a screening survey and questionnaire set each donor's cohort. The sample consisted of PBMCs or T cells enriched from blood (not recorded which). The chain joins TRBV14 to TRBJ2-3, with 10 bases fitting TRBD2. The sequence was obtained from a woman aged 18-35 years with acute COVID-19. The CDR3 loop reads CASSPGTSEYTDTQYF. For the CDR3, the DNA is TGTGCCAGCAGTCCCGGGACTAGCGAATACACAGATACGCAGTATTTT. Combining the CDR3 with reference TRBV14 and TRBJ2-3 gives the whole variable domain EAGVTQFPSHSVIEKGQTVTLRCDPISGHDNLYWYRRVMGKEIKFLLHFVKESKQDESGMPNNRFLAERTGGTYSTLKVQPAELEDSGVYFCASSPGTSEYTDTQYFGPGTRLTVL.